A single sample gave rise to the 32 T cell receptor beta chains below, sequenced in a study of blood T cell repertoires in COVID-19. Sequencing used immunoSEQ multiplex PCR; TCRdb keeps in-frame clones, though not all of them. The sample lists about 480,000 clones, around 88% seen once, with over 4% in the top ten. The sequencing input was peripheral blood. The origin of the receptors is a young woman with acute or convalescent COVID-19.

The chain links TRBV2 to TRBJ2-7, with D perhaps TRBD1 (6 bases). Trimming stripped 8 bases from V and 5 bases from J, with 22 bases between. The CDR3 extends over 15 amino acids. Germline loops: CDR1 SNHLY, CDR2 FYNNEI. The chain's CDR3 is CASSPWDQGLDEQYF. In DNA form, the CDR3 reads TGTGCCAGCTCCCCGTGGGACCAGGGGTTGGACGAGCAGTACTTC.

This clone was observed a handful of times. The rearrangement links TRBV6-6 to TRBJ1-5; 7 bases match TRBD1. CDR3 length: 18 amino acids. With V trimmed by 5 bases and J by 4 bases, 17 bases remained unmatched. Germline V gives CDR1 MNHNY, CDR2 SVGAGI (reference sequence). The CDR3 spells CASSRFGTVYGLNQPQHF. In nucleotides, the CDR3 is TGTGCCAGCAGTCGCTTCGGGACAGTATATGGTCTTAATCAGCCCCAGCATTTT.

This chain joins TRBV29-1 and TRBJ2-7; possibly TRBD1 or TRBD2 for D (5 bases each). Trimming shortened V by 6 bases and J by 5 bases, and 14 bases separated the two germline ends. This CDR3 has 12 amino acids. Germline V CDR1 and CDR2: SQVTM, ANQGSEA. DNA for the CDR3: TGCAGCGTGGGCAGGGCCGGGGACGAGCAGTACTTC. Residues: CSVGRAGDEQYF.

The chain is built from TRBV6-6 and TRBJ1-5; 10 bases fit TRBD1. CDR3 length: 15 amino acids. Germline V gives CDR1 MNHNY, CDR2 SVGAGI (reference sequence). Germline trimming cut 3 bases from V and 6 bases from J; bases unmatched to any gene: 5. The CDR3 here is CASSYRQGAVQPQHF. The CDR3 DNA is TGTGCCAGCAGTTATCGACAGGGGGCCGTTCAGCCCCAGCATTTT.

This chain links TRBV3-1 (or the pseudogene TRBV3-2) with TRBJ1-1, with D possibly TRBD1 on 5 matching bases. The CDR3 sequence is 16 residues long. Germline V CDR1 and CDR2: LGHDT, YNNKEL (reference sequence). V dropped 0 bases and J dropped 0 bases, with 11 bases sitting between them. CDR3 amino acids: CASSQDLGRVNTEAFF. CDR3 sequence (DNA): TGTGCCAGCAGCCAAGATCTGGGCAGGGTGAACACTGAAGCTTTCTTT.

This chain uses TRBV5-1 with TRBJ2-2; D possibly corresponds to TRBD1 (5 bases). Germline CDR1 is SGHRS and CDR2 is YFSETQ. Trimming stripped 1 base from V and 6 bases from J, with 13 bases between. CDR3 length: 15 amino acids. The CDR3 region has the DNA TGCGCCAGCAGCTTGAGGGTAGGGGCCGCCGGGGAGCTGTTTTTT. Translated: CASSLRVGAAGELFF.

The rearrangement links TRBV5-1 to TRBJ2-5, with 12 positions matching TRBD2. V lost 4 bases and J lost 5; bases outside the gene matches: 9. This CDR3 is built from 16 residues. Germline CDR1 is SGHRS and CDR2 is YFSETQ. The CDR3 DNA is TGCGCCAGCAGCCCGGCTAGCGGGGGGGCCCGGGAGACCCAGTACTTC. As protein: CASSPASGGARETQYF.

This clone was found once. In DNA, the CDR3 is TGTGCCAGCAGCCTTCGGGACAGGGGATACGAGCAGTACTTC. Its translation is CASSLRDRGYEQYF. The V gene is TRBV9, the J gene TRBJ2-7, with 10 bases identical to TRBD1. With V trimmed by 4 bases and J by 4 bases, 5 bases remained unmatched. CDR1 is SGDLS and CDR2 is YYNGEE in the germline V gene. The length of the CDR3 is 14 residues.

The chain recombines TRBV6-5 with TRBJ1-3; D possibly corresponds to TRBD1 (5 bases). The CDR3 is made up of 15 amino acids. V lost 9 bases to trimming and J lost 0 bases, with 15 bases between them. CDR1 and CDR2 from the germline V gene are MNHEY and SVGAGI. This chain's CDR3 is CASHRGIGSGNTIYF. CDR3 bases: TGTGCCAGTCACCGGGGGATAGGCTCTGGAAACACCATATATTTT.

This sequence joins TRBV5-1 and TRBJ1-6; a possible D gene is TRBD1 (6 bases). The V gene lost 5 bases and the J gene lost 4 bases, with 16 bases spanning the gap. Germline CDR1 is SGHRS and CDR2 is YFSETQ. This CDR3 spans 16 amino acids. CDR3 sequence (DNA): TGCGCCAGCAGAGAGGACAGTCTCGGGTATAATTCACCCCTCCACTTT. Protein sequence: CASREDSLGYNSPLHF.

This sequence joins TRBV19 and TRBJ2-3; D may be TRBD1 (6 bases). The CDR3 is made up of 15 amino acids. V was pared by 5 bases and J by 0 bases, with 12 bases between. Looked up from germline, CDR1 is LNHDA and CDR2 is SQIVND (reference sequence). The CDR3 coding sequence is TGTGCCAGTAGTCCAGGGACACTCAGCACAGATACGCAGTATTTT. This sequence encodes CASSPGTLSTDTQYF. Complete variable domain (other parts from reference TRBV19 and TRBJ2-3): DGGITQSPKYLFRKEGQNVTLSCEQNLNHDAMYWYRQDPGQGLRLIYYSQIVNDFQKGDIAEGYSVSREKKESFPLTVTSAQKNPTAFYLCASSPGTLSTDTQYFGPGTRLTVL.

The chain is built from TRBV5-4 and TRBJ1-1; D remains unclear. The V gene lost 8 bases and the J gene lost 0 bases, with 20 bases spanning the gap. The CDR3 runs to 16 residues. Germline V gives CDR1 SGHNT, CDR2 YYREEE (reference sequence). CDR3 region: CASSHGDHRMNTEAFF. The CDR3, as DNA: TGTGCCAGTAGCCACGGAGACCACCGCATGAACACTGAAGCTTTCTTT.

The genes are TRBV3-1 (or the pseudogene TRBV3-2) and TRBJ2-7; 7 bases align to TRBD1. CDR3 size: 16 residues. After removal of 4 bases from V and 0 bases from J, the junction contained 9 bases not matched to a gene. Germline lookup yields CDR1 LGHDT and CDR2 YNNKEL (reference sequence). Here the CDR3 reads CASSRWDSRSSYEQYF. The CDR3 coding sequence is TGTGCCAGCAGCCGATGGGACAGTCGGAGCTCCTACGAGCAGTACTTC.

The genes are TRBV20-1 and TRBJ1-2, with no clear D. Germline V gene lookup returns CDR1 DFQATT and CDR2 SNEGSKA (reference sequence). The CDR3 is made up of 8 amino acids. V shed 2 bases and J shed 11 bases, with 3 bases lying between them. The CDR3 protein is CSARYYTF. CDR3 DNA: TGCAGTGCTAGATATTACACCTTC.

The rearrangement links TRBV19 to TRBJ2-7; no reliable D call. There are 14 residues in the CDR3. Germline loops: CDR1 LNHDA, CDR2 SQIVND (reference sequence). V lost 3 bases to trimming and J lost 2 bases, with 11 bases between them. CDR3 DNA sequence: TGTGCCAGTAGTATGGAGACTTCCCCCTACGAGCAGTACTTC. It specifies CASSMETSPYEQYF. Full variable domain (missing parts from reference TRBV19 and TRBJ2-7): DGGITQSPKYLFRKEGQNVTLSCEQNLNHDAMYWYRQDPGQGLRLIYYSQIVNDFQKGDIAEGYSVSREKKESFPLTVTSAQKNPTAFYLCASSMETSPYEQYFGPGTRLTVT.

This chain joins TRBV5-1 and TRBJ1-6; weak D call: TRBD1 (5 bases). V was pared by 0 bases and J by 12 bases, with 7 bases between. There are 12 residues in the CDR3. Per germline, CDR1 SGHRS and CDR2 YFSETQ. The DNA for the CDR3 is TGCGCCAGCAGCTTGGACAGGAGACCCCTCCACTTT. Translated: CASSLDRRPLHF.

V is TRBV15 and J is TRBJ1-1; TRBD1 might be the D (6 bases). Trimming shortened V by 4 bases and J by 2 bases, and 8 bases separated the two germline ends. The CDR3 is made up of 13 amino acids. Germline CDR1 is LNHNV and CDR2 is YYDKDF (reference sequence). The CDR3 loop is CATSTGHNTEAFF. CDR3 coding DNA: TGTGCCACCAGCACGGGACACAACACTGAAGCTTTCTTT.

The gene calls are TRBV6-1 and TRBJ1-2; D unresolved. V was shortened by 3 bases and J by 2 bases, with 25 bases between the two germline ends. Germline values: CDR1 MNHNS, CDR2 SASEGT. The CDR3 runs to 19 residues. The CDR3 DNA reads TGTGCCAGCAGTGACCGAGAGAGGAGGAGTCGTCTCATCAACTATGGCTACACCTTC. Protein: CASSDRERRSRLINYGYTF.

This rearrangement joins TRBV5-1 to TRBJ1-1, with 7 bases that match TRBD1. The junction had 7 bases not matched to a gene; V was cut back by 4 bases and J by 1 base. Germline V CDR1 and CDR2: SGHRS, YFSETQ. CDR3 length: 15 residues. The CDR3 sequence: CASSVTGSPNTEAFF. The CDR3 DNA follows: TGCGCCAGCAGCGTGACAGGGTCCCCGAACACTGAAGCTTTCTTT.

This chain uses TRBV28 with TRBJ2-3; 12 bases align to TRBD2. The germline V gene encodes CDR1 MDHEN and CDR2 SYDVKM. Unmatched junction bases numbered 11, after V lost 4 bases and J lost 3 bases. The CDR3 loop spans 18 amino acids. This CDR3 reads CASSWARLAGERTDTQYF. The CDR3 nucleotides are TGTGCCAGCAGTTGGGCCCGACTAGCGGGGGAAAGAACAGATACGCAGTATTTT.

This clone has more than one count but fewer than ten. CDR3 bases: TGTGCCAGCAGCCCACAGGGGGCCTTCTACGAGCAGTACTTC. It specifies CASSPQGAFYEQYF. The rearrangement uses TRBV9 and TRBJ2-7, with TRBD1 identical over 9 bases. The V segment lost 4 bases and the J segment 3 bases; nucleotides outside the gene matches: 5. Germline V gene data show CDR1 as SGDLS and CDR2 as YYNGEE. This CDR3 contains 14 residues.

The V gene is TRBV24-1, the J gene TRBJ2-3; 7 bases align to TRBD2. V dropped 7 bases and J dropped 4; count of bases not matched to a gene: 4. Germline CDR1 is KGHDR and CDR2 is SFDVKD. The CDR3 runs to 13 residues. CDR3 residues: CATRGGVPDTQYF. In nucleotides, the CDR3 is TGTGCCACCAGGGGGGGGGTCCCAGATACGCAGTATTTT.

The rearrangement uses TRBV15 and TRBJ2-1; 9 bases line up with TRBD1. This CDR3 is 18 amino acids long. CDR1 LNHNV and CDR2 YYDKDF come from the germline V gene (reference sequence). V was clipped by 2 bases and J by 5 bases; unmatched bases: 13. In DNA, the CDR3 is TGTGCCACCAGCAGATCCATCTCCAGGGACAGGGTCCACAATGAGCAGTTCTTC. This translates into CATSRSISRDRVHNEQFF.

This clone was observed a single time. The J gene is TRBJ2-3, the V gene TRBV20-1; D is perhaps TRBD2 (7 bases). Trimming took off 4 bases at V and 9 bases at J, with 20 bases between the two ends. The CDR3 extends over 14 amino acids. CDR1 and CDR2 (germline): DFQATT, SNEGSKA (reference sequence). The CDR3 spells CSAIDSQGTITQYF. Written as DNA, the CDR3 is TGCAGTGCTATTGACTCGCAGGGGACTATAACGCAGTATTTT.

The gene calls are TRBV15 and TRBJ2-2; TRBD1 aligns across 11 bases. The V gene end was trimmed by 1 base and the J gene end by 4 bases; junction bases not matched to a gene: 5. The CDR3 loop spans 17 amino acids. The germline CDR1 and CDR2 sequences are LNHNV and YYDKDF (reference sequence). In DNA, the CDR3 is TGTGCCACCAGCAGAGTAAGGGGACAGGGGGGCACCGGGGAGCTGTTTTTT. This translates into CATSRVRGQGGTGELFF. Complete variable domain (other parts from reference TRBV15 and TRBJ2-2): DAMVIQNPRYQVTQFGKPVTLSCSQTLNHNVMYWYQQKSSQAPKLLFHYYDKDFNNEADTPDNFQSRRPNTSFCFLDIRSPGLGDTAMYLCATSRVRGQGGTGELFFGEGSRLTVL.

CDR3 amino acids: CASRDRILAKNIQYF. The CDR3 nucleotides read TGTGCCAGCAGGGACAGGATACTAGCCAAAAACATTCAGTACTTC. The rearrangement uses TRBV28 and TRBJ2-4; TRBD1 matches at 7 bases. This CDR3 spans 15 amino acids. The trim removed 6 bases at V and 0 bases at J, leaving 5 bases unmatched. Germline lookup yields CDR1 MDHEN and CDR2 SYDVKM.

The chain is built from TRBV11-1 and TRBJ2-2; 11 bases map to TRBD1. Germline assignment: CDR1 SGHAT and CDR2 FQDESV (reference sequence). This CDR3 region has 16 residues. After removal of 6 bases from V and 5 bases from J, the junction contained 8 bases not matched to a gene. As DNA, the CDR3 is TGTGCCAGCAGTGGACAGGGGGCCGAGGTGACCGGGGAGCTGTTTTTT. This gives the protein CASSGQGAEVTGELFF.

CDR3: CSASGAGPSYNEQFF. CDR3 sequence (DNA): TGCAGTGCTAGTGGGGCAGGGCCGTCCTACAATGAGCAGTTCTTC. V is TRBV20-1 and J is TRBJ2-1, with a possible D match to TRBD1 (5 bases). The CDR3 consists of 15 residues. CDR1 is DFQATT, CDR2 SNEGSKA, per germline (reference sequence). Trimming shortened V by 3 bases and J by 1 base, and 13 bases separated the two germline ends.

The chain links TRBV5-8 to TRBJ1-2; no clear D. This CDR3 has 14 amino acids. Germline V gene sequence: CDR1 SGHTS, CDR2 YDEGEE. V was clipped by 0 bases and J by 3 bases, with 9 bases between them. CDR3 nucleotides: TGTGCCAGCAGCTTGGTGCGGGGAGACTATGGCTACACCTTC. Its protein product is CASSLVRGDYGYTF.

This chain uses TRBV6-5 with TRBJ1-4, with 8 bases fitting TRBD1. J was trimmed by 4 bases and V by 5 bases; bases with no gene match: 3. CDR1 and CDR2 from the germline V gene are MNHEY and SVGAGI. This CDR3 contains 14 residues. The CDR3 DNA reads as TGTGCCAGCAGTAGGACAGGGCGTAATGAAAAACTGTTTTTT. Its translation: CASSRTGRNEKLFF.

This chain joins TRBV9 and TRBJ2-7, with D perhaps matching TRBD2 (5 bases). In germline, CDR1 is SGDLS, CDR2 YYNGEE. V lost 0 bases, J lost 8 bases, and 15 bases lay in between. The CDR3 extends over 14 amino acids. CDR3 sequence reads: CASSVGPPEGQQYF. DNA of the CDR3: TGTGCCAGCAGCGTAGGGCCCCCCGAGGGCCAGCAGTACTTC.

The chain is built from TRBV4-1 and TRBJ2-2, with 8 positions matching TRBD1. V lost 4 bases, J lost 8 bases, and 12 bases stayed unmatched. This CDR3 contains 16 residues. CDR1 MGHRA and CDR2 YSYEKL come from the germline V gene. The CDR3 spells CASSPRPGQERGELFF. The CDR3 DNA is TGCGCCAGCAGCCCGCGGCCGGGACAGGAAAGAGGGGAGCTGTTTTTT.